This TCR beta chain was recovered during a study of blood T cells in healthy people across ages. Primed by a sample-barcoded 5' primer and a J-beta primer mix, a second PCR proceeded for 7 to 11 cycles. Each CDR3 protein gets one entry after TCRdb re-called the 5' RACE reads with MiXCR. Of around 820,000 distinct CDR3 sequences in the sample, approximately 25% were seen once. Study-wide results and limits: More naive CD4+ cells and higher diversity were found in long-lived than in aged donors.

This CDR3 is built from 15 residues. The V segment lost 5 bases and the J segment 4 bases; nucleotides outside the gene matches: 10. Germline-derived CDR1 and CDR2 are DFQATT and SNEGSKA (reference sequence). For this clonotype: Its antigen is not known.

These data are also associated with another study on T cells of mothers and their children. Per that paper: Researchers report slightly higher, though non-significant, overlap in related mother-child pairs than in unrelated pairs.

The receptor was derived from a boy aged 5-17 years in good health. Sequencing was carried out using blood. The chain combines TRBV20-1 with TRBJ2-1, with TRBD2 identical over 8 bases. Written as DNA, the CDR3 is TGCAGTGCTGGGTTCCACCGCGGGGGGTACAATGAGCAGTTCTTC. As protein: CSAGFHRGGYNEQFF.